Listed here are 26 T cell receptor beta chains from one sample, sequenced in a study of cytomegalovirus exposure and HLA in healthy donors. PCR amplification relied on 60 Vbeta primers (plus 13 Jbeta primers). The protocol was immunoSEQ multiplex PCR, while the TCRdb copy is restricted to in-frame clones and leaves out a portion. The profile shows fewer than 200,000 clones, roughly 80% of them singletons. The specimen sequenced was PBMCs. These receptors all come from a woman younger than 35 in good health and CMV-seronegative.

This clone was seen at least ten times. At one end the junction does not follow the germline gene, possibly because of a read error. This chain joins TRBV6-5 and TRBJ2-1, with unresolved D. This CDR3 contains 13 residues. Germline CDR1 reads MNHEY; CDR2 reads SVGAGI. The CDR3 bases are TGTGCCAGCAGTTATCTCTCCGACAATGAGCAGTTCTTC. This translates into CASSYLSDNEQFF.

This clone was seen a few times. The rearrangement links TRBV11-3 to TRBJ1-5, with a tentative D call TRBD1 (5 bases). The ends were cut back, 0 bases at V and 1 base at J, with 7 bases in the middle. The germline gives CDR1 SGHNT, CDR2 YENEEA. The length of the CDR3 is 15 residues. In nucleotides, the CDR3 is TGTGCCAGCAGCTTAGACGGGGGAAGCAATCAGCCCCAGCATTTT. This translates into CASSLDGGSNQPQHF.

This clone was seen a single time. The same CDR3 can be traced to other DNA sequences in this sample. The rearrangement joins TRBV5-6 to TRBJ2-3; 11 bases agree with TRBD2. The J segment lost 1 base and the V segment lost 2 bases, leaving 0 bases of the junction unmatched. The germline V gene encodes CDR1 SGHDT and CDR2 YYEEEE. The CDR3 extends over 15 amino acids. The CDR3 DNA reads TGTGCCAGCAGCTTACTAGCGGGGGGCACAGATACGCAGTATTTT. Its translation: CASSLLAGGTDTQYF.

This CDR3 reads CASMELSSGANVLTF. Written as DNA, the CDR3 is TGTGCCAGTATGGAGTTGAGCTCTGGGGCCAACGTCCTGACTTTC. The gene calls are TRBV19 and TRBJ2-6, with D unclear. CDR1 and CDR2 (germline): LNHDA, SQIVND (reference sequence). There are 15 residues in the CDR3. Trimming took 7 bases from V and 0 from J, leaving 10 bases between them.

V gene TRBV7-2 combines with J gene TRBJ2-1, with TRBD2 matching 7 bases. Per germline, CDR1 SGHTA and CDR2 FQGNSA. V shed 7 bases and J 7 bases; nucleotides not matched to a gene: 13. The CDR3 sequence is 15 residues long. The CDR3 loop is CASTYSSGAGNEQFF. In DNA, the CDR3 is TGTGCCAGCACCTACTCTAGCGGAGCAGGGAATGAGCAGTTCTTC.

This rearrangement joins TRBV9 to TRBJ1-2, with D unclear. CDR3 size: 12 residues. CDR1 and CDR2 (germline): SGDLS, YYNGEE. Between the trimmed V and J ends, which lost 2 bases and 3 bases, there was a span of 5 bases. CDR3: CASSVSDYGYTF. The CDR3 region has the DNA TGTGCCAGCAGCGTTAGCGACTATGGCTACACCTTC.

The gene calls are TRBV6-1 and TRBJ1-5; D is undetermined. The CDR3 extends over 15 amino acids. The V gene lost 5 bases and the J gene lost 0 bases, with 11 bases spanning the gap. Germline values: CDR1 MNHNS, CDR2 SASEGT. The CDR3, as DNA: TGTGCCAGCAGTACAGTCCAGCTTAGCAATCAGCCCCAGCATTTT. This translates into CASSTVQLSNQPQHF.

The chain joins TRBV13 to TRBJ2-7, with a tentative D call TRBD1 (6 bases). This CDR3 is 13 amino acids long. Trimming stripped 5 bases from V and 2 bases from J, with 10 bases between. Germline V lookup: CDR1 PRHDT, CDR2 FYEKMQ (reference sequence). The CDR3 here is CASSQGLTYEQYF. The CDR3 region has the DNA TGTGCCAGCAGCCAGGGGCTTACCTACGAGCAGTACTTC.

This clone has more than one count but fewer than ten. The chain joins TRBV10-1 to TRBJ2-7, with 8 bases matching TRBD2. CDR1 WNHNN and CDR2 SYGVQD come from the germline V gene (reference sequence). Trimming removed 10 bases from V and 5 bases from J; junction bases left unmatched: 19. The CDR3 loop spans 16 amino acids. CDR3 residues: CATPHGWREVKNEQYV. The CDR3 DNA reads as TGCGCCACCCCACACGGCTGGCGGGAGGTTAAGAACGAGCAGTACGTC.

This clone was detected only a few times. The chain has TRBV19 and TRBJ2-3; TRBD2 might be the D (6 bases). The ends were cut back, 6 bases at V and 0 bases at J, with 22 bases in the middle. Germline V gene sequence: CDR1 LNHDA, CDR2 SQIVND (reference sequence). The CDR3 has 18 amino acids. CDR3 nucleotide sequence: TGTGCCAGTAGCCTTAGTGCCGGGACTGGACCTAGCACAGATACGCAGTATTTT. Its protein product is CASSLSAGTGPSTDTQYF.

The rearrangement links TRBV2 to TRBJ2-2; D is uncertain. This CDR3 is 15 amino acids long. Trimming pared 2 bases from V and 1 base from J, leaving 8 bases between. Germline assignment: CDR1 SNHLY and CDR2 FYNNEI. CDR3 protein: CASSEQLQNTGELFF. The DNA for the CDR3 is TGTGCCAGCAGTGAACAGTTACAGAACACCGGGGAGCTGTTTTTT.

This clone was seen once. The chain employs TRBV7-2 and TRBJ2-5; the D gene is possibly TRBD2 (7 bases). V was clipped by 1 base and J by 5 bases, with 17 bases between them. The CDR3 is 16 amino acids. In germline, CDR1 is SGHTA, CDR2 FQGNSA. CDR3 sequence reads: CASSLGFRGAGETQYF. CDR3 sequence (DNA): TGTGCCAGCAGCTTAGGGTTTCGGGGGGCAGGGGAGACCCAGTACTTC.

The rearrangement joins TRBV7-9 to TRBJ1-1; D might be TRBD1 (5 bases). From germline, CDR1 is SEHNR and CDR2 FQNEAQ (reference sequence). With 6 bases removed from V and 3 bases from J, the gap between germline ends came to 14 bases. This CDR3 has 14 amino acids. The CDR3 loop is CASRPPGGDTEAFF. CDR3 nucleotides: TGTGCCAGCAGGCCCCCCGGGGGTGACACTGAAGCTTTCTTT.

V usage is TRBV19 and J usage is TRBJ1-1, with TRBD1 as a possible D gene (5 bases). Germline CDR1 LNHDA, CDR2 SQIVND (reference sequence). This CDR3 contains 16 residues. The V gene lost 1 base and the J gene lost 0 bases, with 12 bases spanning the gap. CDR3 in amino acids: CASSIGGGGMNTEAFF. In DNA, the CDR3 is TGTGCCAGTAGTATAGGGGGTGGGGGGATGAACACTGAAGCTTTCTTT.

J is TRBJ1-4 and V is TRBV9; TRBD1 matches at 8 bases. This CDR3 is built from 16 residues. Trimming removed 4 bases from V and 5 bases from J; junction bases left unmatched: 10. CDR1 and CDR2 (germline): SGDLS, YYNGEE. This CDR3 is CASSTVTGGGNEKLFF. CDR3 sequence (DNA): TGTGCCAGCAGCACCGTTACAGGGGGAGGCAATGAAAAACTGTTTTTT.

V gene TRBV27 combines with J gene TRBJ2-7; TRBD2 aligns across 7 bases. The germline CDR1 and CDR2 sequences are MNHEY and SMNVEV (reference sequence). J was trimmed by 2 bases and V by 0 bases; bases with no gene match: 4. This CDR3 comprises 15 residues. This CDR3 reads CASSLSPSGPYEQYF. CDR3 nucleotides: TGTGCCAGCAGTTTATCCCCTAGCGGTCCCTACGAGCAGTACTTC.

V usage is TRBV9 and J usage is TRBJ2-3, with D tentatively TRBD1 (6 bases). CDR1 SGDLS and CDR2 YYNGEE come from the germline V gene. The V gene lost 3 bases and the J gene lost 11 bases, with 25 bases spanning the gap. CDR3 length equals 16 residues. The DNA for the CDR3 is TGTGCCAGCAGCGCGCCCACCGGGACACCGTACGTGATGCAGTATTTT. This sequence encodes CASSAPTGTPYVMQYF.

V gene TRBV27 combines with J gene TRBJ2-2, with a tentative D call TRBD2 (7 bases). V was cut by 6 bases and J by 0 bases, with 14 bases left in between. Germline CDR1 reads MNHEY; CDR2 reads SMNVEV (reference sequence). The CDR3 extends over 16 amino acids. For the CDR3, the DNA is TGTGCCAGCAGCCCCCGAGGGGGGGCGAACACCGGGGAGCTGTTTTTT. It is translated as CASSPRGGANTGELFF.

V and J are TRBV28 and TRBJ2-5; D might be TRBD1 (6 bases). V lost 6 bases to trimming and J lost 5 bases, with 16 bases between them. The CDR3 length is 14 residues. Germline V gene data show CDR1 as MDHEN and CDR2 as SYDVKM. The CDR3 spells CASSPGGGRETQYF. CDR3 DNA sequence: TGTGCCAGCAGCCCTGGGGGCGGACGGGAGACCCAGTACTTC. Variable domain in full (rest from reference TRBV28 and TRBJ2-5): DVKVTQSSRYLVKRTGEKVFLECVQDMDHENMFWYRQDPGLGLRLIYFSYDVKMKEKGDIPEGYSVSREKKERFSLILESASTNQTSMYLCASSPGGGRETQYFGPGTRLLVL.

This clone was seen a single time. The rearrangement links TRBV28 to TRBJ1-5; 7 nucleotides agree with TRBD1. V lost 3 bases, J lost 4 bases, and 6 bases stayed unmatched. Germline V lookup: CDR1 MDHEN, CDR2 SYDVKM. The CDR3 sequence is 15 residues long. In DNA, the CDR3 is TGTGCCAGCAGTTTGGCCAGGGGGGATAATCAGCCCCAGCATTTT. It yields the protein CASSLARGDNQPQHF.

J is TRBJ2-7 and V is TRBV27; 7 nucleotides match TRBD1. Germline lookup yields CDR1 MNHEY and CDR2 SMNVEV (reference sequence). This CDR3 spans 16 amino acids. The junction had 16 bases not matched to a gene; V was cut back by 6 bases and J by 5 bases. The CDR3, as DNA: TGTGCCAGCAGCCCCCTAGGGGGCCCAGGCCCCCACGAGCAGTACTTC. Translated, it gives CASSPLGGPGPHEQYF.

In its sample, this clone was seen a few times. The chain links TRBV5-6 to TRBJ2-7, with 8 bases identical to TRBD2. The CDR3 totals 15 residues. The germline gives CDR1 SGHDT, CDR2 YYEEEE. J was trimmed by 4 bases and V by 7 bases; bases with no gene match: 13. This CDR3 reads CASPRLSGIRYEQYF. CDR3 DNA sequence: TGTGCCAGCCCGCGTCTTAGCGGGATTAGGTACGAGCAGTACTTC.

This chain uses TRBV20-1 with TRBJ2-5; unclear D gene. Trimming cost V 4 bases and J 4 bases, with 7 bases left between them. CDR1 DFQATT and CDR2 SNEGSKA come from the germline V gene (reference sequence). The CDR3 extends over 11 amino acids. CDR3 DNA sequence: TGCAGTGCTAATAGAGGAGAGACCCAGTACTTC. This gives the protein CSANRGETQYF.

This chain uses TRBV7-9 with TRBJ1-2; D is possibly TRBD1 (6 bases). CDR3 size: 15 residues. Germline-derived CDR1 and CDR2 are SEHNR and FQNEAQ (reference sequence). Deletions cut 5 bases from V and 4 bases from J, with 17 bases between. CDR3 protein: CASSPREGQSYGYTF. The CDR3 DNA follows: TGTGCCAGCAGCCCCCGGGAGGGACAATCCTATGGCTACACCTTC.

The V and J genes are TRBV7-2 and TRBJ2-7, with TRBD2 matching 7 bases. There are 14 residues in the CDR3. Germline CDR1 SGHTA, CDR2 FQGNSA. After removal of 5 bases from V and 0 bases from J, the junction contained 4 bases not matched to a gene. The CDR3 here is CASSDRDYSYEQYF. CDR3 sequence (DNA): TGTGCCAGCAGCGACCGGGACTACTCCTACGAGCAGTACTTC.

This chain uses TRBV6-1 with TRBJ2-2, with 8 bases fitting TRBD2. The CDR3 is made up of 14 amino acids. Trimming took 10 bases from V and 4 from J; bases not matched to a gene: 8. Germline V CDR1 and CDR2: MNHNS, SASEGT. The CDR3 is CATQTSDLTGELFF. CDR3 in DNA: TGTGCCACCCAGACTAGCGATCTCACCGGGGAGCTGTTTTTT.